This T cell receptor beta chain appears in the sequencing data of a study of blood T cell repertoires in COVID-19. Overall study context: The origin of the acute and convalescent COVID-19 samples was the United States, Italy and Spain. The analysed material was cDNA or gDNA that came from T cells, B-cell-depleted T cells, or PBMCs.

V dropped 4 bases and J dropped 4 bases, with 17 bases sitting between them. CDR3 length equals 15 residues. Germline V gene sequence: CDR1 SGHKS, CDR2 YYEKEE (reference sequence). Two negative PCRs, clearance, or symptom resolution had been documented for recovered Cohort 3 donors. Authors' processing steps: Amplification from reference gene primers served as the basis for estimated nucleated cell counts. The table came from immunoSEQ multiplex PCR; TCRdb's copy has only in-frame clones and leaves some out. V and J calls and clone size are as listed in that table; D and trimming were resolved from the DNA. The table lists some 530,000 clones, 75% to 90% of them singletons.

The sample comprised PBMCs or T cells enriched from blood (not recorded which). This clonotype was obtained from a woman aged 55-69 years who had recovered from COVID-19. The chain recombines TRBV5-5 with TRBJ1-1, with D unresolved. CDR3: CASSQWAGEGTEAFF. The CDR3 region has the DNA TGTGCCAGCAGCCAGTGGGCCGGGGAGGGCACTGAAGCTTTCTTT.